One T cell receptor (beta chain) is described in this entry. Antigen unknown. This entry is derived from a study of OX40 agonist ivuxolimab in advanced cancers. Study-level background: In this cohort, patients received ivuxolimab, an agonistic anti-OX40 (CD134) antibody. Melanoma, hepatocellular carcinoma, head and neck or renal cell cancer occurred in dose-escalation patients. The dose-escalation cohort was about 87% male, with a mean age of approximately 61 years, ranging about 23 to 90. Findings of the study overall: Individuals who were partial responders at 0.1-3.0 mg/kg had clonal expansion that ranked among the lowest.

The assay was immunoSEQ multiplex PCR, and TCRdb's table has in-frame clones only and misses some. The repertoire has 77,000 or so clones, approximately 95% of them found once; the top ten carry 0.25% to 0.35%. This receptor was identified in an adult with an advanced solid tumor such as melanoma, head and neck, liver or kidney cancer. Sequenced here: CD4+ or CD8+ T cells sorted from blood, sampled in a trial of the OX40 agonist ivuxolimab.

Here the CDR3 DNA reads TGTGCCAGCAGCACCCGGACAGGAGGAAGCACAGATACGCAGTATTTT. Amino acids: CASSTRTGGSTDTQYF. The chain is built from TRBV11-1 and TRBJ2-3; the match to TRBD1 covers 7 bases. CDR1 and CDR2 (germline): SGHAT, FQDESV (reference sequence). This CDR3 comprises 16 residues. J lost 0 bases, V lost 5 bases, and 8 bases had no gene match. Full variable domain (outside the CDR3, taken from reference TRBV11-1 and TRBJ2-3): EAEVAQSPRYKITEKSQAVAFWCDPISGHATLYWYRQILGQGPELLVQFQDESVVDDSQLPKDRFSAERLKGVDSTLKIQPAELGDSAMYLCASSTRTGGSTDTQYFGPGTRLTVL.